Sequencing of this T cell receptor (beta chain) was carried out in a study of cytomegalovirus exposure and HLA in healthy donors. This clone has just one count. The CDR3 totals 14 residues. Germline CDR1 reads ENHRY; CDR2 reads SYGVKD. Unmatched junction bases numbered 9, after V lost 7 bases and J lost 8 bases. The PCR had 60 Vbeta and 13 Jbeta primers. Profiled with immunoSEQ multiplex PCR; TCRdb holds only in-frame clones, not every one. This sample has approximately 130,000 clones, with roughly 78% found just once. This sequence originates from a middle-aged woman in good health and CMV-seronegative. The chain carries TRBV10-3 and TRBJ1-2, with 11 positions matching TRBD1. The specimen was PBMCs. CDR3 DNA: TGTGCCATCAACCCGGACAGGGGGCTGAGGGGCTACACCTTC. This sequence encodes CAINPDRGLRGYTF.